A selection of T cell receptor beta chains follows, all from one sample in a study of T cell changes during pregnancy in multiple sclerosis. The data were produced by immunoSEQ multiplex PCR, yet TCRdb's version contains in-frame clones alone and is incomplete. The table has about 22,000 clones, more than 75% seen once. The input for sequencing was CD8+ T cells from peripheral blood mononuclear cells, taken before pregnancy. These receptor sequences come from a female donor with multiple sclerosis, enrolled in a pregnancy study. Both conserved end residues are part of each CDR3. The D gene is left open where the match is weak.

>TRBJ2-6|TRBV2|14|NA
TGTGCCAGCGCAGGGGTTGCAGGGGCCAACGTCCTGACTTTC
CASAGVAGANVLTF
>TRBJ1-1|TRBV28|15|NA
TGTGCCAGCAGTTTAGGCAGGTCTGTGAACACTGAAGCTTTCTTT
CASSLGRSVNTEAFF
>TRBJ2-1|TRBV20-1|10|NA
TGCAGTGCTAGATATCCCGGGCAGTTCTTC
CSARYPGQFF
>TRBJ2-1|TRBV5-1|16|TRBD2
TGCGCCAGCACCATAGGACTAGCGGGACCCTACAATGAGCAGTTCTTC
CASTIGLAGPYNEQFF
>TRBJ2-2|TRBV30|12|NA
TGTGCCTGGAGTGCGGGGTCCGGGGAGCTGTTTTTT
CAWSAGSGELFF
>TRBJ2-1|TRBV19|15|TRBD2
TGTGCCAGTAGTATAGATGCGGGAGATGAGAGTGAGCAGTTCTTC
CASSIDAGDESEQFF
>TRBJ1-1|TRBV5-1|14|NA
TGCGCCAGCAGCCCGGAAGGGGGGAACACTGAAGCTTTCTTT
CASSPEGGNTEAFF
>TRBJ2-7|TRBV27|16|TRBD2
TGTGCCAGCAGTCCTTTGGGGCGGGAGGGCCCTTACGAGCAGTACTTC
CASSPLGREGPYEQYF
>TRBJ2-3|TRBV13|15|TRBD1
TGTGCCAGCAGCTTAGGGGGGACAGGGTATGATACGCAGTATTTT
CASSLGGTGYDTQYF
>TRBJ2-2|TRBV5-6|17|TRBD2
TGTGCCAGCAGCTTGGCCCTAGCGGGAGTAGACACCGGGGAGCTGTTTTTT
CASSLALAGVDTGELFF
>TRBJ2-1|TRBV6-5|14|NA
TGTGCCAGCAGTTACTCGAGCGAGACAGCCCAGCAGTTCTTC
CASSYSSETAQQFF